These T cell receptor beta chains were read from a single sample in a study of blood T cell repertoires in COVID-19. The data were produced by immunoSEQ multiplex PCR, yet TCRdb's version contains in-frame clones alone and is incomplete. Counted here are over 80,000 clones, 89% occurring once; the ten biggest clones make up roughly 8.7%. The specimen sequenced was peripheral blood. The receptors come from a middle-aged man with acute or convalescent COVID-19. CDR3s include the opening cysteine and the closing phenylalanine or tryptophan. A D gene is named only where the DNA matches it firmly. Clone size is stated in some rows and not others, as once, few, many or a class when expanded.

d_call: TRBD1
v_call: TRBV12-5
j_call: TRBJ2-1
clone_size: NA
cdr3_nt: TGTGCTAGTGCCTTGGGACAGGGGAGTTATAATGAGCAGTTCTTC
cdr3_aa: CASALGQGSYNEQFF

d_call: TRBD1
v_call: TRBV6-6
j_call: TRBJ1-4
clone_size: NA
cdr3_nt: TGTGCCAGCAGTCGTCAGGCCGGGACAGGGAAAGGTGAAAAACTGTTTTTT
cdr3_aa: CASSRQAGTGKGEKLFF

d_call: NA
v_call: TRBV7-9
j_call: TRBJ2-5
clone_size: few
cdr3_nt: TGTGCCAGCAGCTTAGCAGTCGGGGGGACCCAGTACTTC
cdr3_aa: CASSLAVGGTQYF

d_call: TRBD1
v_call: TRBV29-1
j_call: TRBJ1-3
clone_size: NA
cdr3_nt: TGCAGCGTCAGGACAGGGGGAAACACCATATATTTT
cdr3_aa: CSVRTGGNTIYF

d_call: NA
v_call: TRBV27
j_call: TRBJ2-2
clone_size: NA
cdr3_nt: TGTGCCAGCAGTTTATCTCAATCGGGGGGCAGCACCGGGGAGCTGTTTTTT
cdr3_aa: CASSLSQSGGSTGELFF

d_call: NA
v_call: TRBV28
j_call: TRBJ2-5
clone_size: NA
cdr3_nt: TGTGCCAGCAGTGTAGCGCGACGGGACAAAGAGACCCAGTACTTC
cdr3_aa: CASSVARRDKETQYF

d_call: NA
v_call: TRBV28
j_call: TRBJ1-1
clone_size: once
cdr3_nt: TGTGCCAGCACCTCAGCGGGGGGGCGAACTGAAGCTTTCTTT
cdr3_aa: CASTSAGGRTEAFF

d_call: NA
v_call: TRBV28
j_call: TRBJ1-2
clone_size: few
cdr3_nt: TGTGCCAGCAGTTTAGTTAAGGGGGTTGGCTACACCTTC
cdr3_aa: CASSLVKGVGYTF

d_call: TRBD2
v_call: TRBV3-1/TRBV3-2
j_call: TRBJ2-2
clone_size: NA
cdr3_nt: TGTGCCAGCAGTCCTCGGACTAGCCGTACCGGGGAGCTGTTTTTT
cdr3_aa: CASSPRTSRTGELFF

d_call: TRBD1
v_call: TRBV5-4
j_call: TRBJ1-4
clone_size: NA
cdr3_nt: TGTGCCAGCAGTTGGACAGGGGTCGCTGAAAAACTGTTTTTT
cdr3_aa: CASSWTGVAEKLFF

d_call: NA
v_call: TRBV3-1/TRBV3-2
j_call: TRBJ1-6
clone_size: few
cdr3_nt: TGTGCCAGCAGCCAAGCTTCCTATAATTCACCCCTCCACTTT
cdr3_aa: CASSQASYNSPLHF

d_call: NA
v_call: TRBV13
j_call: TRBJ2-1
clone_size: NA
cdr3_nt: TGTGCCAGCAGCTTAGGCAGGGACTTATACAATGAGCAGTTCTTC
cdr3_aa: CASSLGRDLYNEQFF

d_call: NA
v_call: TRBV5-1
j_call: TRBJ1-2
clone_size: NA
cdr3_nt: TGCGCCAGCAGCTTGGAGGGCCAGGGCCATGGCTACACCTTC
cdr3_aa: CASSLEGQGHGYTF

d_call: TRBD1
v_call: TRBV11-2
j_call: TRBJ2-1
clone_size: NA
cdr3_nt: TGTGCCAGCAGCTCTCCCGGGACAGGGGGGTTGCATGAGCAGTTCTTC
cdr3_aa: CASSSPGTGGLHEQFF

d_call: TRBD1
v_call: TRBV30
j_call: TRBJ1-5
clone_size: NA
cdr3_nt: TGTGCCTGGAGCGGGGACAGGGGGGATAATCAGCCCCAGCATTTT
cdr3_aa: CAWSGDRGDNQPQHF

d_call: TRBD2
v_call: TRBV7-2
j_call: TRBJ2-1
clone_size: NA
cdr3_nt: TGTGCCAGCAGCTTAGAGTCGGGACTAGCGGGGGCCTACAATGAGCAGTTCTTC
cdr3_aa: CASSLESGLAGAYNEQFF

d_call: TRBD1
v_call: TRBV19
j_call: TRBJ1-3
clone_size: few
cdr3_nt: TGTGCCAGTAGACCGACAGGGGAGAAAGGAAACACCATATATTTT
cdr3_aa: CASRPTGEKGNTIYF

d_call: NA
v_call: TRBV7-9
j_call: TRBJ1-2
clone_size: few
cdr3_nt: TGTGCCAGCAGCTTAGCTGGGAGTGATGGCTACACCTTC
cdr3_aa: CASSLAGSDGYTF

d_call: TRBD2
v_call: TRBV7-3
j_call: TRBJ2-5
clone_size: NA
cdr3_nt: TGTGCCAGCAGCTTAAAACTAGCGGGGGGAAAAGAGACCCAGTACTTC
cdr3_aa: CASSLKLAGGKETQYF

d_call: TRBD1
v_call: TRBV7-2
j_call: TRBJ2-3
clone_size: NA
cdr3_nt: TGTGCCAGCAGCTTTACAGGGGCAGATACGCAGTATTTT
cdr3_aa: CASSFTGADTQYF

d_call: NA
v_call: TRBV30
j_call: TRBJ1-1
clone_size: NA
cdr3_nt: TGTGCCTGGAGTTTCCAAGGAGGCACTGAAGCTTTCTTT
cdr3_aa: CAWSFQGGTEAFF

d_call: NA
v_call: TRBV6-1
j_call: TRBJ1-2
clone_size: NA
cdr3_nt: TGTGCCAGCAGTGAGAGGCAGGGTGGCTACACCTTC
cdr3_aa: CASSERQGGYTF

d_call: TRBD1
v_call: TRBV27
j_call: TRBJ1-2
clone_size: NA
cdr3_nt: TGTGCCAGCAGCCCCGGGACAGGGTTTATAGTTGACTATGGCTACACCTTC
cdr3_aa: CASSPGTGFIVDYGYTF

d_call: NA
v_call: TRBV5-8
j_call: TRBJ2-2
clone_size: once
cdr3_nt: TGTGCCAGCAACCAATTCGGGGTCTCGCTAGGCACCGGGGAGCTGTTTTTT
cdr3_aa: CASNQFGVSLGTGELFF

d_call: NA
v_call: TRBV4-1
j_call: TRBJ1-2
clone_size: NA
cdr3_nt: TGCGCCAGCAGCCAAGAACGGGGTTATGGCTACACCTTC
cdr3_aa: CASSQERGYGYTF

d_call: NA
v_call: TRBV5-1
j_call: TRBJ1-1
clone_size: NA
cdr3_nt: TGCGCCAGCAGCTTGGGTTATGGGAGCACTGAAGCTTTCTTT
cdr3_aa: CASSLGYGSTEAFF

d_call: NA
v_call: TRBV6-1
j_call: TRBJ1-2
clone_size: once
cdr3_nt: TGTGCCAGCAGTGAAGCAGCAGGGTATGGCTACACCTTC
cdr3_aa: CASSEAAGYGYTF

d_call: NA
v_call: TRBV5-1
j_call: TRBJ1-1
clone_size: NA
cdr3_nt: TGCGCCAGCAGAGGAACAGGAGTAGCTTTCTTT
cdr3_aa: CASRGTGVAFF

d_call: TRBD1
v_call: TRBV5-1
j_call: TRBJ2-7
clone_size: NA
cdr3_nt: TGCGCCAGCAGCTTGGGGGGACAGGCCTCCTACGAGCAGTACTTC
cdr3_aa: CASSLGGQASYEQYF